This TCR beta chain was profiled in a study of CD8 T cells in Susac syndrome. Study outcomes and limitations: It was acknowledged by the study that relatively few individuals were included in its TCR sequencing and HLA analysis.

Turning to this clonotype: The antigen is unknown.

TCR beta sequencing was performed on blood CD8+ and CD4+ T cells. It was healthy donors who served as the controls, matched for age and sex. Negative isolation yielded CD4+ and CD8+ T cells, and FACS enriched TEMRA cells. Germline V gene lookup returns CDR1 SQVTM and CDR2 ANQGSEA. The length of the CDR3 is 13 residues. The V and J ends lost 2 bases and 3 bases respectively, with 8 bases between them. After extraction with the RNeasy kit, roughly 0.45 to 1 ug of the RNA was reverse transcribed using random hexamers. One entry per CDR3 protein results from TCRdb running MiXCR on the immunoSEQ multiplex PCR reads. The table lists about 200,000 distinct CDR3 sequences, 90% to 95% of them singletons.

V gene TRBV29-1 combines with J gene TRBJ1-5; unclear D gene. The source material was CD4+ T cells from PBMCs. The TCR originated in a human donor in good health. CDR3 amino acids: CSVEKGSNQPQHF. The CDR3, as DNA: TGCAGCGTTGAAAAGGGATCCAATCAGCCCCAGCATTTT. Full variable domain (remainder filled in from reference TRBV29-1 and TRBJ1-5): SAVISQKPSRDICQRGTSLTIQCQVDSQVTMMFWYRQQPGQSLTLIATANQGSEATYESGFVIDKFPISRPNLTFSTLTVSNMSPEDSSIYLCSVEKGSNQPQHFGDGTRLSIL.